The clone carrying this T cell receptor (beta chain) appeared many times. Its matching antigen is unknown. TCRdb called the reads again in MiXCR, with one record for every CDR3 protein. The data show 200,000 to 300,000 distinct CDR3 sequences, with roughly 13% seen just once and around 8.7% held by the top ten. This record comes from a study of T cell repertoires in cytomegalovirus infection. Across the study: Both a matching HLA type and CMV infection were indicated by public TCR beta signatures. Study-wide results and caveats: CMV-specific TCR beta clonotypes restricted by HLA-C were the ones dominating the ex vivo response. Using cumulative public TCR beta family frequency, the authors identified those who carried CMV together with the relevant HLA.

The CDR3 is 16 amino acids. Trimming removed 4 bases from V and 8 bases from J; junction bases left unmatched: 13. Per the germline V gene, CDR1 is MDHEN and CDR2 is SYDVKM. The specimen sequenced was PBMCs. The TCR was taken from a human donor in good health (CMV status not recorded). Some clones in this sample may be carry-over from other donors' samples. V usage is TRBV28 and J usage is TRBJ1-5, with 8 bases that match TRBD1. DNA of the CDR3: TGTGCCAGCAGTTCCCCCAGTGGGGACAGGCCAAAGCCCCAGCATTTT. Translating gives CASSSPSGDRPKPQHF.